This entry lists 20 T cell receptor beta chains sequenced from one sample in a study of cytomegalovirus exposure and HLA in healthy donors. Researchers ran the PCR with 60 Vbeta and 13 Jbeta primers. TCRdb keeps only in-frame clones here, not all; method: immunoSEQ multiplex PCR. The data show 150,000 to 180,000 clones, around 80% seen once. Sequenced material: PBMCs. The receptors stem from a man in his thirties or forties in good health and CMV-seropositive.

This clone was recorded only once. The gene calls are TRBV27 and TRBJ2-3, with 8 positions matching TRBD1. The junction had 7 bases not matched to a gene; V was cut back by 8 bases and J by 0 bases. Germline CDR1 and CDR2: MNHEY and SMNVEV (reference sequence). The CDR3 spans 15 residues. CDR3: CASGRTGLSTDTQYF. CDR3 DNA sequence: TGTGCCAGCGGAAGGACAGGGCTCAGCACAGATACGCAGTATTTT.

The V call is TRBV1, the J call TRBJ2-1; the table names TRBD2, a call not compared with the DNA. TRBV1 is shown as a pseudogene. The CDR3 covers 15 residues. This CDR3 is CTSSQDGEIRGEQFF. In DNA, the CDR3 is TGCACCAGCAGCCAAGATGGAGAGATCCGGGGTGAGCAGTTCTTC.

The chain couples TRBV25-1 to TRBJ2-1; no firm D call. Germline values: CDR1 MGHDK, CDR2 SYGVNS. The CDR3 loop spans 14 amino acids. V was trimmed by 0 bases and J by 5 bases, leaving 8 bases between them. The DNA of the CDR3 is TGTGCCAGCAGTGAATACCGTCGGGACAATGAGCAGTTCTTC. Residues: CASSEYRRDNEQFF.

This clone came up a few times. The chain combines TRBV25-1 with TRBJ1-3; no reliable D call. Germline V CDR1 and CDR2: MGHDK, SYGVNS. Trimming pared 8 bases from V and 0 bases from J, leaving 8 bases between. CDR3 size: 13 residues. This CDR3 reads CASRESSGNTIYF. The CDR3 nucleotides read TGTGCCAGCCGGGAGAGCTCTGGAAACACCATATATTTT. Using reference TRBV25-1 and TRBJ1-3 for the parts outside the CDR3, the full variable domain is EADIYQTPRYLVIGTGKKITLECSQTMGHDKMYWYQQDPGMELHLIHYSYGVNSTEKGDLSSESTVSRIRTEHFPLTLESARPSHTSQYLCASRESSGNTIYFGEGSWLTVV.

This sequence joins TRBV5-4 and TRBJ1-1, with D perhaps matching TRBD1 (6 bases). CDR1 is SGHNT, CDR2 YYREEE, per germline (reference sequence). The CDR3 has 13 amino acids. V shed 4 bases and J shed 3 bases, with 10 bases lying between them. The CDR3 loop is CASSRDKDTEAFF. CDR3 sequence (DNA): TGTGCCAGCAGCCGGGACAAGGACACTGAAGCTTTCTTT. Complete variable domain (other parts from reference TRBV5-4 and TRBJ1-1): ETGVTQSPTHLIKTRGQQVTLRCSSQSGHNTVSWYQQALGQGPQFIFQYYREEENGRGNFPPRFSGLQFPNYSSELNVNALELDDSALYLCASSRDKDTEAFFGQGTRLTVV.

This clone was found a few times. V is TRBV5-1 and J is TRBJ2-3; TRBD1 matches at 8 bases. Germline trimming cut 0 bases from V and 2 bases from J; bases unmatched to any gene: 5. CDR1 and CDR2 (germline): SGHRS, YFSETQ. This CDR3 comprises 16 residues. The CDR3: CASSLGDRPLTDTQYF. The CDR3 DNA sequence: TGCGCCAGCAGCTTGGGGGACAGGCCCCTCACAGATACGCAGTATTTT. Looking up the rest from reference TRBV5-1 and TRBJ2-3 gives the full variable domain: KAGVTQTPRYLIKTRGQQVTLSCSPISGHRSVSWYQQTPGQGLQFLFEYFSETQRNKGNFPGRFSGRQFSNSRSEMNVSTLELGDSALYLCASSLGDRPLTDTQYFGPGTRLTVL.

This rearrangement joins TRBV9 to TRBJ2-1, with 7 nucleotides matching TRBD2. V was pared by 4 bases and J by 10 bases, with 14 bases of the junction left unmatched. From germline, CDR1 is SGDLS and CDR2 YYNGEE. The CDR3 covers 15 residues. The DNA for the CDR3 is TGTGCCAGCAGCCCCGGGGAACTAGCGTGGAACGAGCAGTTCTTC. Translated, it gives CASSPGELAWNEQFF.

This chain links TRBV28 with TRBJ1-5; 9 bases map to TRBD1. Germline V lookup: CDR1 MDHEN, CDR2 SYDVKM. The CDR3 consists of 15 residues. The V segment lost 5 bases and the J segment 7 bases; nucleotides outside the gene matches: 9. The CDR3: CASSPRDRAGQPQHF. The CDR3, as DNA: TGTGCCAGCAGTCCCAGGGACAGGGCGGGGCAGCCCCAGCATTTT.

This chain connects TRBV7-8 to TRBJ2-7; D is perhaps TRBD2 (7 bases). CDR3 length equals 16 residues. Trimming removed 5 bases from V and 1 base from J, with 18 bases in between. Germline values: CDR1 SGHVS, CDR2 FQNEAQ. CDR3 amino acids: CASSPGGLAVSYEQYF. Here the CDR3 DNA reads TGTGCCAGCAGCCCCGGGGGGCTAGCGGTTTCCTACGAGCAGTACTTC.

V gene TRBV9 combines with J gene TRBJ2-4; D unresolved. The V gene lost 0 bases and the J gene lost 2 bases, with 12 bases spanning the gap. CDR3 length: 16 residues. CDR1 is SGDLS and CDR2 is YYNGEE in the germline V gene. CDR3 nucleotide sequence: TGTGCCAGCAGCGTAGCTGACGGGTTCCCCAAAAACATTCAGTACTTC. Translating gives CASSVADGFPKNIQYF.

Written as DNA, the CDR3 is TGTGCCAGCAGTGGAAGCCGGGACTCATACGAGCAGTACTTC. This codes for CASSGSRDSYEQYF. The chain links TRBV6-6 to TRBJ2-7, with D maybe TRBD2 (6 bases). Trimming stripped 5 bases from V and 4 bases from J, with 15 bases between. The CDR3 extends over 14 amino acids. The germline gives CDR1 MNHNY, CDR2 SVGAGI (reference sequence).

This clone was seen a few times. This sequence joins TRBV6-1 and TRBJ2-7; 9 bases agree with TRBD1. The junction had 11 bases not matched to a gene; V was cut back by 4 bases and J by 7 bases. The CDR3 totals 15 residues. Germline lookup yields CDR1 MNHNS and CDR2 SASEGT. The CDR3 here is CASSGFGTGLREQYF. CDR3 DNA sequence: TGTGCCAGCAGTGGGTTCGGGACAGGGCTGCGGGAGCAGTACTTC.

The chain combines TRBV5-6 with TRBJ2-5; D is unclear. The CDR3 runs 15 residues. Germline-derived CDR1 and CDR2 are SGHDT and YYEEEE. Trimming left V 0 bases short and J 0 bases short, with 9 bases between. The chain's CDR3 is CASSLGPEYQETQYF. The CDR3 DNA is TGTGCCAGCAGCTTGGGACCGGAGTACCAAGAGACCCAGTACTTC.

This sequence joins TRBV7-2 and TRBJ1-1, with a possible D match to TRBD1 (5 bases). V shed 6 bases and J shed 4 bases, with 15 bases lying between them. Germline-derived CDR1 and CDR2 are SGHTA and FQGNSA. The CDR3 length is 14 residues. Here the CDR3 DNA reads TGTGCCAGCAGTAGAGACGGGGGGACCACTGAAGCTTTCTTT. Residues: CASSRDGGTTEAFF.

The genes are TRBV15 and TRBJ1-2; D remains ambiguous. Trimming shortened V by 2 bases and J by 4 bases, and 11 bases separated the two germline ends. This CDR3 region has 14 residues. The germline V gene encodes CDR1 LNHNV and CDR2 YYDKDF (reference sequence). For the CDR3, the DNA is TGTGCCACCAGCAGATCCGAGGGCCGCTATGGCTACACCTTC. Translation: CATSRSEGRYGYTF.

This sequence joins TRBV19 and TRBJ2-1; 9 bases fit TRBD2. CDR1 LNHDA and CDR2 SQIVND come from the germline V gene (reference sequence). There are 14 residues in the CDR3. The J segment lost 4 bases and the V segment lost 8 bases, leaving 6 bases of the junction unmatched. The CDR3 loop is CASGELAGYNEQFF. The DNA of the CDR3 is TGTGCCAGTGGGGAACTAGCGGGTTACAATGAGCAGTTCTTC. Full variable domain (missing parts from reference TRBV19 and TRBJ2-1): DGGITQSPKYLFRKEGQNVTLSCEQNLNHDAMYWYRQDPGQGLRLIYYSQIVNDFQKGDIAEGYSVSREKKESFPLTVTSAQKNPTAFYLCASGELAGYNEQFFGPGTRLTVL.

This clone is a singleton in its sample. The chain links TRBV7-2 to TRBJ2-7; 7 nucleotides match TRBD1. Looked up from germline, CDR1 is SGHTA and CDR2 is FQGNSA. V shed 5 bases and J 4 bases; nucleotides not matched to a gene: 2. The CDR3 is 12 residues long. The CDR3 here is CASSRQGYEQYF. The CDR3 nucleotides read TGTGCCAGCAGCAGACAGGGATACGAGCAGTACTTC.

This clone was counted a single time. This chain links TRBV6-5 with TRBJ2-1; 7 bases agree with TRBD2. Germline-derived CDR1 and CDR2 are MNHEY and SVGAGI. The CDR3 totals 15 residues. The trim removed 6 bases at V and 5 bases at J, leaving 10 bases unmatched. CDR3 residues: CASRLASGINNEQFF. DNA of the CDR3: TGTGCCAGCAGGCTCGCGAGCGGGATAAACAATGAGCAGTTCTTC.

This chain joins TRBV28 and TRBJ1-2, with D unclear. Germline CDR1 MDHEN, CDR2 SYDVKM. The CDR3 has 15 amino acids. V gave up 4 bases and J gave up 3 bases, with 15 bases separating them. Here the CDR3 DNA reads TGTGCCAGCAGTTCGAAGACGACTGCCTACTATGGCTACACCTTC. Translation: CASSSKTTAYYGYTF.

The gene calls are TRBV9 and TRBJ2-5, with 11 bases that match TRBD2. The germline gives CDR1 SGDLS, CDR2 YYNGEE. The V and J ends lost 0 bases and 4 bases, in that order; junction bases with no gene match: 5. The CDR3 consists of 16 residues. CDR3 loop: CASSVGGLAGGETQYF. CDR3 sequence (DNA): TGTGCCAGCAGCGTAGGAGGACTAGCGGGCGGAGAGACCCAGTACTTC.